The rows below give T cell receptor beta chains drawn from one sample of a study of blood T cell repertoires in COVID-19. Assay: immunoSEQ multiplex PCR; the TCRdb copy retains only in-frame clones and omits some. In the table there are tens of thousands of clones, around 85% of which are singletons. The sequencing sample was made of peripheral blood. The receptors shown here come from a woman aged 70-85 years with acute or convalescent COVID-19. CDR3s include the opening cysteine and the closing phenylalanine or tryptophan. A D gene is named only where the DNA matches it firmly.

J,D,V,CDR3,DNA
TRBJ1-6,NA,TRBV7-2,CASRLSNSPLHF,TGTGCCAGCCGACTGAGTAATTCACCCCTCCACTTT
TRBJ2-3,TRBD1,TRBV4-1,CASSQETGQGNTDTQYF,TGCGCCAGCAGCCAAGAAACGGGACAGGGCAACACAGATACGCAGTATTTT
TRBJ1-1,NA,TRBV5-1,CASSPEPGLNTEAFF,TGCGCCAGCAGCCCTGAACCGGGTCTGAACACTGAAGCTTTCTTT
TRBJ2-2,TRBD2,TRBV10-3,CAISESSGSGTGELFF,TGTGCCATCAGTGAATCGAGCGGGAGTGGGACCGGGGAGCTGTTTTTT
TRBJ1-4,NA,TRBV4-1,CASSRNRFNEKLFF,TGCGCCAGCAGCCGGAACAGGTTTAATGAAAAACTGTTTTTT
TRBJ1-5,NA,TRBV7-2,CASSGPESNQPQHF,TGTGCCAGCAGCGGTCCTGAGAGCAATCAGCCCCAGCATTTT
TRBJ2-3,TRBD1,TRBV7-2,CASSSGTELWGTQYF,TGTGCCAGCAGCTCCGGGACAGAGCTTTGGGGTACGCAGTATTTT
TRBJ2-1,TRBD2,TRBV11-3,CASSPQREGEQFF,TGTGCCAGCAGCCCACAGCGGGAGGGAGAACAGTTCTTC
TRBJ1-3,NA,TRBV3-1/TRBV3-2,CASSLQGTGNTIYF,TGTGCCAGCAGCCTCCAGGGGACTGGAAACACCATATATTTT
TRBJ2-1,TRBD2,TRBV19,CASRITSGREFSSYNEQFF,TGTGCCAGTAGGATAACTAGCGGGAGGGAGTTCAGCTCCTACAATGAGCAGTTCTTC